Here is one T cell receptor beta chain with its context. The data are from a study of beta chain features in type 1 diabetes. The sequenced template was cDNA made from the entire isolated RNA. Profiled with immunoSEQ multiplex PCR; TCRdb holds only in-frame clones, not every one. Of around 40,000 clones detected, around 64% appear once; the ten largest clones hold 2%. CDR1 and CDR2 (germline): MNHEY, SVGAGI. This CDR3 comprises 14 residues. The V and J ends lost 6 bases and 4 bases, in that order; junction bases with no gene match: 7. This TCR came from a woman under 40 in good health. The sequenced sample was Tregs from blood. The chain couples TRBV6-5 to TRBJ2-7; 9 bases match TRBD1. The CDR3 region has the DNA TGTGCCAGCAGATCCGGGACAGGGAATTACGAGCAGTACTTC. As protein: CASRSGTGNYEQYF.